Shown below are 9 T cell receptor beta chains from a single sample sequenced in a study of identical twins. Via MiXCR, TCRdb re-called the 5' RACE reads, giving one row per CDR3 protein. The top ten hold about 0.25% of the sample, which has 1.5 million to 2 million distinct CDR3 sequences, under 35% seen once. The sample was cord blood. Receptors originate from a newborn girl in good health.

The chain employs TRBV2 and TRBJ2-1; D gene uncertain. Trimming took off 0 bases at V and 7 bases at J, with 7 bases between the two ends. This CDR3 contains 13 residues. CDR1 is SNHLY, CDR2 FYNNEI, per germline. The CDR3 DNA reads TGTGCCAGCAGTGAAGCGAGGCGGAATGAGCAGTTCTTC. Protein product: CASSEARRNEQFF.

The V gene is TRBV12-3 or TRBV12-4, the J gene TRBJ1-2; possibly TRBD1 for D (5 bases). The CDR3 length is 17 residues. The germline V and J ends were trimmed by 2 bases and 0 bases, with 16 bases remaining between them. The CDR3 here is CASSLSLGSGSNYGYTF. The CDR3 DNA sequence: TGTGCCAGCAGTTTAAGTCTCGGCTCAGGGTCTAACTATGGCTACACCTTC.

The sample holds a few counts of this clonotype. The V and J genes are TRBV25-1 and TRBJ2-7, with no clear D. Germline V gene data show CDR1 as MGHDK and CDR2 as SYGVNS. The length of the CDR3 is 15 residues. Trimming cost V 1 base and J 0 bases, with 10 bases left between them. CDR3 amino acids: CASSESAVSSYEQYF. Written as DNA, the CDR3 is TGTGCCAGCAGTGAATCGGCCGTATCCTCCTACGAGCAGTACTTC.

The chain has TRBV7-9 and TRBJ1-1; D gene ambiguous. The V gene's germline CDR1 is SEHNR and CDR2 FQNEAQ (reference sequence). V shed 5 bases and J shed 4 bases, with 17 bases lying between them. This CDR3 has 15 amino acids. The CDR3 reads CASSGTANLGTEAFF. DNA of the CDR3: TGTGCCAGCAGCGGTACAGCCAACCTCGGCACTGAAGCTTTCTTT.

This sequence joins TRBV12-3 or TRBV12-4 and TRBJ2-3; the D gene could be TRBD1 or TRBD2 (7 bases each). The CDR3 is 12 residues long. CDR3 sequence reads: CAGRGGGDTQYF. The CDR3 nucleotides are TGTGCAGGCAGGGGGGGCGGAGATACGCAGTATTTT.

V usage is TRBV6-4 and J usage is TRBJ1-2; TRBD1 matches at 11 bases. The CDR3 sequence is 14 residues long. V lost 5 bases to trimming and J lost 9 bases; unmatched junction nucleotides: 8. Germline-derived CDR1 and CDR2 are MRHNA and SNTAGT. Written as DNA, the CDR3 is TGTGCCAGCAGTAACAGGACAGGGGGCGCCCGCTACACCTTC. Translating gives CASSNRTGGARYTF.

V gene TRBV15 combines with J gene TRBJ2-3; 7 positions agree with TRBD2. The ends lost 4 bases at V and 1 base at J; junction bases unmatched: 8. CDR3 size: 16 residues. Germline assignment: CDR1 LNHNV and CDR2 YYDKDF (reference sequence). CDR3 loop: CATSIPSGGGTDTQYF. The CDR3 DNA reads as TGTGCCACCAGCATCCCGTCGGGGGGAGGCACAGATACGCAGTATTTT.

This chain joins TRBV10-3 and TRBJ2-5, with 9 bases aligning to TRBD1. The CDR3 runs 14 residues. The V gene end was trimmed by 3 bases and the J gene end by 5 bases; junction bases not matched to a gene: 4. Germline CDR1 is ENHRY and CDR2 is SYGVKD. This CDR3 reads CAISDGQGRETQYF. The DNA of the CDR3 is TGTGCCATCAGTGACGGACAGGGGCGGGAGACCCAGTACTTC.

The chain uses TRBV20-1 and TRBJ2-1; TRBD2 agrees at 9 bases. J was trimmed by 5 bases and V by 3 bases; bases with no gene match: 8. This CDR3 is built from 15 residues. CDR1 is DFQATT, CDR2 SNEGSKA, per germline (reference sequence). CDR3 coding DNA: TGCAGTGCTAGGGTAGCGGGAGATATACACAATGAGCAGTTCTTC. It encodes CSARVAGDIHNEQFF.